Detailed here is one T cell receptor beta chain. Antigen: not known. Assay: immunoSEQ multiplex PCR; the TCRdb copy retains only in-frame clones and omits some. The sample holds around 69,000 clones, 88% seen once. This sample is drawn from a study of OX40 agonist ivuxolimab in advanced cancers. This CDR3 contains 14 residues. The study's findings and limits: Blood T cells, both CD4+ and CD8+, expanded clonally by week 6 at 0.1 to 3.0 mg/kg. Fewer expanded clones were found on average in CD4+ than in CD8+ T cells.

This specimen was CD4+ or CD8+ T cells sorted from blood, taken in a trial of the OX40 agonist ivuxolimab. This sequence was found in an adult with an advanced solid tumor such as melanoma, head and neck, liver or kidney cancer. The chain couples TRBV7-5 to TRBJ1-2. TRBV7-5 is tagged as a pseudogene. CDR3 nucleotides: TGTGCCAGAATCCTAGGGACCCTGGGGTATGGCTACACCTTC. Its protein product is CARILGTLGYGYTF.